These T cell receptor beta chains were read from a single sample in a study of beta chain features in type 1 diabetes. TCRdb keeps only in-frame clones here, not all; method: immunoSEQ multiplex PCR. The sample consists of 970,000 or so clones, roughly 17% of them appearing once. The sample taken for sequencing was naive CD4+ T cells from blood. Receptors were obtained from a woman aged 18-29 years in good health. Each CDR3 is given with its conserved first and last residue. D genes are given only for firm matches. Rows give clone size only sometimes, using once, few, many, or a class for an expanded clone.

>TRBV4-2|TRBD2|TRBJ2-5|-
CASSPVGGVQETQYF
TGTGCCAGCAGCCCCGTCGGGGGGGTCCAAGAGACCCAGTACTTC
>TRBV5-1|TRBD2|TRBJ2-1|-
CASSLPAGGPGEQFF
TGCGCCAGCAGCTTGCCAGCGGGAGGGCCGGGTGAGCAGTTCTTC
>TRBV9|-|TRBJ2-7|few
CASSVGDRPNEQYF
TGTGCCAGCAGCGTAGGTGACAGGCCCAACGAGCAGTACTTC
>TRBV7-9|-|TRBJ1-2|-
CASSLISAGSNGYTF
TGTGCCAGCAGCTTAATCTCGGCAGGGAGCAATGGCTACACCTTC
>TRBV6-5|-|TRBJ1-2|few
CASSSTGSVIYGYTF
TGTGCCAGCAGTTCCACCGGGTCAGTAATCTATGGCTACACCTTC
>TRBV27|TRBD2|TRBJ2-3|-
CASSLLLTSGRSNTQYF
TGTGCCAGCAGTCTTCTTCTAACTAGCGGGAGGTCGAATACGCAGTATTTT
>TRBV7-2|-|TRBJ1-1|-
CASSLNPLDTKLAFF
TGTGCCAGCAGCTTAAACCCGCTCGACACGAAACTAGCTTTCTTT
>TRBV27|-|TRBJ1-5|few
CASSLEGRGNQPQHF
TGTGCCAGCAGTTTAGAGGGGAGAGGCAATCAGCCCCAGCATTTT
>TRBV7-9|TRBD1|TRBJ2-1|few
CASSHSGGDRLIF
TGTGCCAGCAGCCATTCAGGAGGGGACAGGCTAATCTTC
>TRBV7-9|-|TRBJ1-5|-
CASSLEAQPQHF
TGTGCCAGCAGCTTAGAAGCCCAGCCCCAGCATTTT
>TRBV7-2|-|TRBJ2-5|-
CASSLGDREKETQYF
TGTGCCAGCAGCCTTGGGGACCGGGAAAAAGAGACCCAGTACTTC
>TRBV19|-|TRBJ1-5|-
CASSIWYGARSNQPQHF
TGTGCCAGTAGTATTTGGTACGGTGCACGGAGCAATCAGCCCCAGCATTTT
>TRBV18|-|TRBJ2-7|few
CASSFAQAEQYF
TGTGCCAGCTCTTTCGCCCAGGCCGAGCAGTACTTC
>TRBV6-6|-|TRBJ2-5|-
CASSYGVRGETQYF
TGTGCCAGCAGTTACGGCGTTAGGGGCGAGACCCAGTACTTC
>TRBV4-3|TRBD2|TRBJ2-1|few
CASSQTPLAGYEQFF
TGCGCCAGCAGCCAGACCCCCCTAGCGGGATATGAGCAGTTCTTC
>TRBV7-3|-|TRBJ2-5|-
CASSLVVGETQYF
TGTGCCAGCAGCTTAGTCGTCGGGGAGACCCAGTACTTC
>TRBV7-2|-|TRBJ2-1|-
CASSVGYNEQFF
TGTGCCAGCAGCGTGGGGTACAATGAGCAGTTCTTC